This TCR beta chain was identified in a study of neurological immune-mediated disorders. Findings of the study overall: Any association between clinical or MRI features and the multiple sclerosis repertoire cluster was absent. The greatest degree of TCR clonal expansion was observed in HTLV-1-associated myelopathy, with the lowest in multiple sclerosis, below that of healthy controls.

As for the cDNA, it was generated by 5'RACE with 10-nucleotide random UMIs. MiXCR, run by TCRdb on the 5' RACE reads, gives a single entry per CDR3 protein. The data contain 130,000 or so distinct CDR3 sequences, around 3% of them singletons. Stored at -80 C, 2 million PBMCs were the source of the unsorted libraries. The V segment lost 0 bases and the J segment 5 bases; nucleotides outside the gene matches: 3. This CDR3 comprises 14 residues. The V gene's germline CDR1 is SGHVS and CDR2 FNYEAQ. This clonotype was seen at least ten times. Its antigen is still unknown. The sequenced material came from PBMCs. The chain combines TRBV7-6 with TRBJ2-5, with 7 positions matching TRBD2. The sequence came from a woman in her 30s with multiple sclerosis. This CDR3 is CASSLALAAETQYF. The CDR3 DNA sequence: TGTGCCAGCAGCTTAGCGCTAGCGGCCGAGACCCAGTACTTC.